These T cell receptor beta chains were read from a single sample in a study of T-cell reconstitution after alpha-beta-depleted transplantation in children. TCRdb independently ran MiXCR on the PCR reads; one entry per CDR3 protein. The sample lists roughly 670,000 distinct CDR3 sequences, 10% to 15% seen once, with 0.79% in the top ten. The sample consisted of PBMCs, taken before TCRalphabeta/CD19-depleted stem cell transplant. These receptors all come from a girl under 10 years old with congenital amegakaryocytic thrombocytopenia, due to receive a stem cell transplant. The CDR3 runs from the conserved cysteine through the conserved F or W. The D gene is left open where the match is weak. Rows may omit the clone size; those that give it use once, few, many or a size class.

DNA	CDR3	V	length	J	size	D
TGTGCCAGCAGCTTGCTAGCGGGCCTTTACGAGCAGTACTTC	CASSLLAGLYEQYF	TRBV5-5	14	TRBJ2-7	many	TRBD2
TGCGCCAGCAGCTTGGCCGGTCCCGGACAGGACTATGGCTACACCTTC	CASSLAGPGQDYGYTF	TRBV5-1	16	TRBJ1-2	NA	TRBD1
TGTGCCAGCAGTCACCCGACGGCGGGGGTCTACGAGCAGTACTTC	CASSHPTAGVYEQYF	TRBV2	15	TRBJ2-7	many	TRBD2
TGCAGCGTTGAGGGACTGGGATATGAGCAGTTCTTC	CSVEGLGYEQFF	TRBV29-1	12	TRBJ2-1	NA	NA
TGCGCCAGCAGCTTTTCCGGGGCCTTGCCGGAGACCCAGTACTTC	CASSFSGALPETQYF	TRBV5-1	15	TRBJ2-5	few	NA
TGCAGTGCTAGGAGACAGCCCAAGAACACTGAAGCTTTCTTT	CSARRQPKNTEAFF	TRBV20-1	14	TRBJ1-1	NA	NA
TGTGCCAGCAGCGGGCTGACTAGCGGGAGCACAGATACGCAGTATTTT	CASSGLTSGSTDTQYF	TRBV7-2	16	TRBJ2-3	few	TRBD2
TGCGCCAGCAGCCAATCCCACCGGGCCCACGTATCGAATTCACCCCTCCACTTT	CASSQSHRAHVSNSPLHF	TRBV5-1	18	TRBJ1-6	NA	NA
TGTGCCAGTAGTAACCAGCGTCTAGAGACCCAGTACTTC	CASSNQRLETQYF	TRBV19	13	TRBJ2-5	few	NA
TGTGCCAGCAGTTTCCAGGGTGATGTGCCCCAGCATTTT	CASSFQGDVPQHF	TRBV28	13	TRBJ1-5	many	NA
TGTGCCAGCAGCAACCTTCAGAGCTACGACGGCTACACCTTC	CASSNLQSYDGYTF	TRBV7-8	14	TRBJ1-2	NA	NA
TGCAGTGCGAGGGGTCCGGGTCTCGGGACCCAGTACTTC	CSARGPGLGTQYF	TRBV20-1	13	TRBJ2-5	many	NA